This TCR beta chain was retrieved from a study of blood T cell repertoires in COVID-19. About the study: Some COVID-19 samples were acute and others convalescent; all came from the United States, Italy and Spain. Nucleic acid was either cDNA or gDNA, and it came from T cells, B-cell-depleted T cells, or PBMCs.

The germline V gene has CDR1 DFQATT and CDR2 SNEGSKA (reference sequence). This CDR3 has 13 residues. Between the trimmed V and J ends, which lost 3 bases and 4 bases, there was a span of 12 bases. Per the original data handling: Reference gene primers were amplified, and this amplification served to estimate nucleated cell counts. Measured with immunoSEQ multiplex PCR; TCRdb has only the in-frame clones, and not every one. V and J calls plus clone size are reproduced from that table; the DNA served to infer D and trimming. This repertoire shows about 19,000 clones, around nine tenths found once; its top ten account for under 4%.

What was sequenced was peripheral blood. The TCR sequence derives from a human donor in a cohort sampled during active COVID-19. J is TRBJ1-1 and V is TRBV20-1; D ambiguous. CDR3: CSASTGYGTEAFF. The CDR3 nucleotides are TGCAGTGCTAGTACGGGGTACGGCACTGAAGCTTTCTTT.